This TCR beta chain stems from a study of blood T cell repertoires in COVID-19. Background on the study: Collection of acute and convalescent COVID-19 samples took place in the United States, Italy and Spain. T cells, B-cell-depleted T cells, or PBMCs provided the cDNA or gDNA that served as material.

In the original processing: For nucleated cells, counts were estimated from reference gene primer amplification. Method: immunoSEQ multiplex PCR; TCRdb's copy keeps in-frame clones and lacks some. V and J calls and clone size are copied from that table; D and trimming were computed from the DNA. This table has roughly 290,000 clones, 70% to 90% appearing once. Germline V gives CDR1 KGHSH, CDR2 LQKENI. This CDR3 has 15 residues. Trimming removed 2 bases from V and 1 base from J, with 10 bases in between. The receptor's source is a woman in her 50s with active or convalescent COVID-19. The sample consisted of peripheral blood. The chain links TRBV18 to TRBJ2-3; D might be TRBD2 (6 bases). The CDR3 DNA sequence: TGTGCCAGCTCACCATTGGCGGGACGCACAGATACGCAGTATTTT. The encoded protein is CASSPLAGRTDTQYF.